The next 24 T cell receptor beta chains were all read from a single sample in a study of blood T cell repertoires in COVID-19. TCRdb's copy holds only in-frame clones and misses some; the assay was immunoSEQ multiplex PCR. The repertoire holds around 46,000 clones, with roughly nine tenths as singletons. The sample consisted of peripheral blood. The receptor source for this set is a middle-aged man with active COVID-19.

V is TRBV7-3 and J is TRBJ1-1; 8 bases align to TRBD1. Germline V gene sequence: CDR1 SGHTA, CDR2 FQGTGA. Trimming at V came to 4 bases and at J to 5 bases, leaving 9 bases not matched to a gene. The CDR3 is 15 residues long. CDR3 protein: CASSYDRGGRTEAFF. The CDR3 nucleotides read TGTGCCAGCAGCTACGACAGGGGAGGGAGGACTGAAGCTTTCTTT.

The rearrangement uses TRBV6-4 and TRBJ2-7; possibly TRBD2 for D (6 bases). The CDR3 loop spans 13 amino acids. Deletions cut 7 bases from V and 6 bases from J, with 16 bases between. CDR1 is MRHNA and CDR2 is SNTAGT in the germline V gene. The CDR3 loop reads CASTSTGVPEQYF. The CDR3 DNA sequence: TGTGCCAGCACCTCTACGGGGGTCCCCGAGCAGTACTTC.

The rearrangement links TRBV30 to TRBJ2-7; D is possibly TRBD1 (6 bases). This CDR3 has 12 amino acids. In germline, CDR1 is GTSNPN, CDR2 SVGIG (reference sequence). Trimming removed 2 bases from V and 5 bases from J, with 10 bases in between. In nucleotides, the CDR3 is TGTGCCTGGAGTCAGGGGCCCAACGAGCAGTACTTC. Protein product: CAWSQGPNEQYF.

The V call is TRBV9, the J call TRBJ2-1; 11 positions match TRBD2. The trim removed 2 bases at V and 0 bases at J, leaving 1 base unmatched. The CDR3 runs 16 residues. Germline CDR1 is SGDLS and CDR2 is YYNGEE. The CDR3 loop is CASSVTSGSSYNEQFF. The CDR3 region has the DNA TGTGCCAGCAGCGTCACTAGCGGGAGCTCCTACAATGAGCAGTTCTTC. The complete variable domain, with remaining parts taken from reference TRBV9 and TRBJ2-1, reads DSGVTQTPKHLITATGQRVTLRCSPRSGDLSVYWYQQSLDQGLQFLIQYYNGEERAKGNILERFSAQQFPDLHSELNLSSLELGDSALYFCASSVTSGSSYNEQFFGPGTRLTVL.

V usage is TRBV7-9 and J usage is TRBJ1-3; TRBD1 agrees at 10 bases. The ends lost 5 bases at V and 4 bases at J; junction bases unmatched: 14. The CDR3 has 18 residues. CDR1 and CDR2 (germline): SEHNR, FQNEAQ (reference sequence). The CDR3 protein is CASSRLRGDRGNGNTIYF. The CDR3 coding sequence is TGTGCCAGCAGCCGACTAAGGGGGGACAGGGGTAACGGAAACACCATATATTTT.

This clone was detected only once. The chain has TRBV7-6 and TRBJ2-5, with 10 bases matching TRBD1. With 7 bases clipped from V and 4 bases from J, the junction kept 6 bases outside the gene matches. The germline V gene encodes CDR1 SGHVS and CDR2 FNYEAQ. The CDR3 length is 14 residues. CDR3 bases: TGTGCCAGCACCTTCGGACAGGGGGGAGAGACCCAGTACTTC. Translation gives CASTFGQGGETQYF.

This chain uses TRBV7-9 with TRBJ2-1; 8 bases match TRBD2. The CDR3 length is 15 residues. V was pared by 2 bases and J by 2 bases, with 2 bases of the junction left unmatched. Germline V gene data show CDR1 as SEHNR and CDR2 as FQNEAQ (reference sequence). The CDR3 spells CASSLRGGPYNEQFF. The CDR3 bases are TGTGCCAGCAGCTTACGGGGGGGACCCTACAATGAGCAGTTCTTC.

The chain uses TRBV19 and TRBJ1-2; TRBD1 matches at 9 bases. The V segment lost 4 bases and the J segment 6 bases; nucleotides outside the gene matches: 9. The CDR3 totals 15 residues. Germline-derived CDR1 and CDR2 are LNHDA and SQIVND (reference sequence). The CDR3 bases are TGTGCCAGTAGTACCTCCGGGACAGGGAGGCATGGCTACACCTTC. Its translation: CASSTSGTGRHGYTF.

The J gene is TRBJ1-2, the V gene TRBV27, with D possibly being TRBD1 (5 bases). Trimming took off 3 bases at V and 5 bases at J, with 19 bases between the two ends. This CDR3 spans 16 amino acids. Germline V gene sequence: CDR1 MNHEY, CDR2 SMNVEV (reference sequence). The CDR3 DNA reads TGTGCCAGCAGTTTGTCCCTCCAGGGTTTACCTTATGGCTACACCTTC. Translation gives CASSLSLQGLPYGYTF.

The CDR3 spells CASSPAGELFF. Here the CDR3 DNA reads TGTGCCAGCAGTCCGGCCGGGGAGCTGTTTTTT. V usage is TRBV7-9 and J usage is TRBJ2-2, with D hard to call. CDR1 is SEHNR, CDR2 FQNEAQ, per germline (reference sequence). CDR3 length: 11 residues. Trimming removed 6 bases at V and 6 bases at J, with 5 bases between. Drawing the rest from reference TRBV7-9 and TRBJ2-2, the complete variable domain is DTGVSQNPRHKITKRGQNVTFRCDPISEHNRLYWYRQTLGQGPEFLTYFQNEAQLEKSRLLSDRFSAERPKGSFSTLEIQRTEQGDSAMYLCASSPAGELFFGEGSRLTVL.

This clone was observed a single time. The gene calls are TRBV9 and TRBJ1-2; no clear D gene. V gave up 0 bases and J gave up 0 bases, with 12 bases separating them. In germline, CDR1 is SGDLS, CDR2 YYNGEE. This CDR3 has 16 residues. CDR3 amino acids: CASSVVGGSTNYGYTF. In DNA form, the CDR3 reads TGTGCCAGCAGCGTAGTAGGAGGGTCGACTAACTATGGCTACACCTTC. Together with reference TRBV9 and TRBJ1-2, the CDR3 gives the full variable domain: DSGVTQTPKHLITATGQRVTLRCSPRSGDLSVYWYQQSLDQGLQFLIQYYNGEERAKGNILERFSAQQFPDLHSELNLSSLELGDSALYFCASSVVGGSTNYGYTFGSGTRLTVV.

The chain combines TRBV30 with TRBJ1-6, with a possible D match to TRBD1 (5 bases). This CDR3 region has 12 residues. The germline V and J ends were trimmed by 2 bases and 12 bases, with 11 bases remaining between them. Germline CDR1 GTSNPN, CDR2 SVGIG (reference sequence). In DNA, the CDR3 is TGTGCCTGGAGTATGGGGCTAGAACCCCTCCACTTT. Its translation: CAWSMGLEPLHF.

This chain connects TRBV5-1 to TRBJ1-1, with D possibly matching TRBD1 (6 bases). Trimming removed 4 bases at V and 4 bases at J, with 17 bases between. The CDR3 consists of 15 residues. The germline V gene encodes CDR1 SGHRS and CDR2 YFSETQ. CDR3 sequence: CASSTPWGQGTEAFF. The CDR3 bases are TGCGCCAGCAGCACCCCATGGGGGCAGGGCACTGAAGCTTTCTTT.

V usage is TRBV6-6 and J usage is TRBJ1-1, with D possibly TRBD1 on 6 matching bases. Trimming cost V 4 bases and J 1 base, with 10 bases left between them. Germline assignment: CDR1 MNHNY and CDR2 SVGAGI (reference sequence). CDR3 length equals 14 residues. The CDR3 loop is CASSLEGGNTEAFF. The CDR3 DNA is TGTGCCAGCAGTTTAGAAGGGGGGAACACTGAAGCTTTCTTT.

The J gene is TRBJ2-1, the V gene TRBV7-3, with D possibly being TRBD2 (5 bases). Per the germline V gene, CDR1 is SGHTA and CDR2 is FQGTGA. The ends were cut back, 0 bases at V and 0 bases at J, with 9 bases in the middle. The CDR3 contains 16 residues. The CDR3 region has the DNA TGTGCCAGCAGCTTAACCATAAGCGGCTCCTACAATGAGCAGTTCTTC. Encoded protein: CASSLTISGSYNEQFF.

The rearrangement uses TRBV30 and TRBJ1-4; D is unclear. Trimming pared 2 bases from V and 7 bases from J, leaving 5 bases between. The CDR3 consists of 11 residues. Germline CDR1 GTSNPN, CDR2 SVGIG (reference sequence). CDR3 region: CAWSIGEKLFF. The CDR3, as DNA: TGTGCCTGGAGTATCGGTGAAAAACTGTTTTTT.

This sequence joins TRBV28 and TRBJ1-1; a weak D match, TRBD1 (5 bases). V was trimmed by 6 bases and J by 1 base, leaving 15 bases between them. This CDR3 has 15 residues. CDR1 is MDHEN and CDR2 is SYDVKM in the germline V gene. The CDR3 sequence: CASSPRGRANTEAFF. As DNA, the CDR3 is TGTGCCAGCAGCCCCCGAGGCAGGGCGAACACTGAAGCTTTCTTT.

The chain carries TRBV4-1 and TRBJ2-1, with a tentative D call TRBD1 (5 bases). The V end lost 7 bases, the J end lost 5 bases, and 18 bases lay between the germline ends. Germline values: CDR1 MGHRA, CDR2 YSYEKL. The CDR3 is made up of 15 amino acids. CDR3 nucleotides: TGCGCCAGCACCTTTGAAGGGTTCAGGGACAATGAGCAGTTCTTC. Protein: CASTFEGFRDNEQFF.

V is TRBV28 and J is TRBJ1-1, with D unclear. Per germline, CDR1 MDHEN and CDR2 SYDVKM. With 8 bases removed from V and 1 base from J, the gap between germline ends came to 11 bases. The CDR3 is made up of 13 amino acids. The DNA of the CDR3 is TGTGCCAGCGTTGAGGCTAGGAACACTGAAGCTTTCTTT. Amino acids: CASVEARNTEAFF.

The chain recombines TRBV4-1 with TRBJ1-2; D might be TRBD1 (6 bases). CDR1 MGHRA and CDR2 YSYEKL come from the germline V gene. The V end was cut by 5 bases, the J end by 9 bases, with 13 bases between. This CDR3 has 12 amino acids. This CDR3 is CASSGDMVRYTF. For the CDR3, the DNA is TGCGCCAGCAGCGGGGACATGGTACGCTACACCTTC.

This clone is classed as medium-sized. The rearrangement joins TRBV19 to TRBJ2-7; 12 bases agree with TRBD2. V gave up 1 base and J gave up 3 bases; unmatched junction bases: 4. The CDR3 is made up of 16 amino acids. The germline CDR1 and CDR2 sequences are LNHDA and SQIVND (reference sequence). CDR3 loop: CASSIGGTSGFYEQYF. CDR3 nucleotides: TGTGCCAGTAGTATAGGCGGGACTAGCGGGTTCTACGAGCAGTACTTC.

The V and J genes are TRBV28 and TRBJ2-2; TRBD1 matches at 9 bases. V gave up 3 bases and J gave up 6 bases; unmatched junction bases: 8. CDR3 length: 16 residues. The germline CDR1 and CDR2 sequences are MDHEN and SYDVKM. The CDR3 DNA sequence: TGTGCCAGCAGTTTTAGGGGACAGGGAGGGCCCGGGGAGCTGTTTTTT. Residues: CASSFRGQGGPGELFF.

The chain links TRBV7-9 to TRBJ2-3; 10 nucleotides agree with TRBD2. CDR1 and CDR2 (germline): SEHNR, FQNEAQ (reference sequence). The CDR3 length is 15 residues. V was clipped by 4 bases and J by 2 bases; unmatched bases: 3. Written as DNA, the CDR3 is TGTGCCAGCAGCTCACTAGCGGGGACCACAGATACGCAGTATTTT. Translation gives CASSSLAGTTDTQYF.

The chain joins TRBV9 to TRBJ1-2; D gene unclear. The germline gives CDR1 SGDLS, CDR2 YYNGEE. V gave up 5 bases and J gave up 1 base, with 6 bases separating them. This CDR3 spans 12 amino acids. The CDR3 region is CASSKSNYGYTF. The CDR3, as DNA: TGTGCCAGCAGTAAGAGTAACTATGGCTACACCTTC.